The clone carrying this T cell receptor beta chain was counted between two and nine times. Its target is unknown. After 5'RACE with constant-segment primers, TCR alpha and TCR beta cDNA libraries carrying sample barcodes and UMIs were obtained. In TCRdb, the 5' RACE reads were re-called with MiXCR into one record per CDR3 protein. The data contain hundreds of thousands of distinct CDR3 sequences, approximately 15% of them singletons. The data derive from a study of T-cell memory formation after mild COVID-19. Findings and caveats of the study: Clones that shrank (day 15 to 85) were balanced CD4/CD8, whereas later expanders leaned CD4+. Memory from before infection featured some responding clones, which suggests cross-reactive memory joined.

This receptor was identified in an adult woman who had mild COVID-19 (a few samples of this study predate the infection). Cell type and time point are not known. The material sequenced was PBMCs or a T cell subset sorted from them (not recorded which).

Here the CDR3 DNA reads TGTGCCACCAGTGAAGGGGGTCGACGGGGAGGCAGGCCCCAGCATTTT. This gives the protein CATSEGGRRGGRPQHF. The chain couples TRBV24-1 to TRBJ1-5; possible D gene TRBD1, 6 bases. CDR1 KGHDR and CDR2 SFDVKD come from the germline V gene. There are 16 residues in the CDR3. Trimming took 4 bases from V and 9 from J, leaving 21 bases between them.